Sequencing of this TCR beta chain was carried out in a study of blood T cell repertoires in COVID-19. Overall study context: COVID-19 samples from acute and convalescent phases originated in the United States, Italy and Spain. The analysed material was cDNA or gDNA that came from T cells, B-cell-depleted T cells, or PBMCs.

In germline, CDR1 is MNHEY, CDR2 SMNVEV (reference sequence). This CDR3 has 18 residues. With 5 bases clipped from V and 2 bases from J, the junction kept 8 bases outside the gene matches. Original methodology: Reference gene primer amplification in the assay estimated nucleated cell counts. Using immunoSEQ multiplex PCR, the repertoire was profiled, and TCRdb retains in-frame clones only, with some absent. V, J and clone size are taken as reported in that table, and D and trimming were inferred from the DNA itself. Among 210,000 or so clones, approximately 90% were seen once, and the ten largest hold 2% to 3%. A Seattle source enrolled patients during active infection and followed them longitudinally.

The sequence came from a man under 40 with COVID-19, enrolled during active disease. The sample consisted of peripheral blood. The V and J genes are TRBV27 and TRBJ2-1, with 14 bases that match TRBD2. The CDR3 protein is CASSPPGTSGRTYNEQFF. DNA of the CDR3: TGTGCCAGCAGTCCCCCCGGGACTAGCGGGAGAACCTACAATGAGCAGTTCTTC.